These 9 T cell receptor beta chains were sequenced from one sample in a study of blood T cell repertoires in COVID-19. TCRdb's table, derived via immunoSEQ multiplex PCR, lists solely in-frame clones and lacks some. The sample lists over 150,000 clones; more than 85% were seen once. What was sequenced was PBMCs or T cells enriched from blood (not recorded which). All receptors come from a woman in her fifties or sixties who had recovered from COVID-19.

The rearrangement uses TRBV25-1 and TRBJ2-7, with D perhaps matching TRBD1 (5 bases). This CDR3 region has 15 residues. Trimming cost V 4 bases and J 0 bases, with 13 bases left between them. The germline V gene encodes CDR1 MGHDK and CDR2 SYGVNS. The CDR3 bases are TGTGCCAGCAGTGCCTCGGACACGATCTCCTACGAGCAGTACTTC. It specifies CASSASDTISYEQYF.

The chain links TRBV5-6 to TRBJ2-3, with TRBD1 matching 8 bases. V shed 4 bases and J 0 bases; nucleotides not matched to a gene: 7. Germline CDR1 is SGHDT and CDR2 is YYEEEE. The CDR3 has 16 residues. This CDR3 reads CASSPGTGVSTDTQYF. The CDR3 DNA follows: TGTGCCAGCAGCCCAGGGACAGGAGTTAGCACAGATACGCAGTATTTT.

This chain connects TRBV29-1 to TRBJ2-7, with D perhaps TRBD2 (6 bases). This CDR3 is 13 amino acids long. Germline-derived CDR1 and CDR2 are SQVTM and ANQGSEA. The V end lost 6 bases, the J end lost 2 bases, and 14 bases lay between the germline ends. CDR3 residues: CSVRSGAAYEQYF. The CDR3 coding sequence is TGCAGCGTCCGTAGCGGAGCCGCCTACGAGCAGTACTTC.

J is TRBJ1-2 and V is TRBV28; 11 bases agree with TRBD1. Germline V gene lookup returns CDR1 MDHEN and CDR2 SYDVKM. J was trimmed by 7 bases and V by 4 bases; bases with no gene match: 8. The CDR3 has 15 residues. The CDR3 sequence: CASSSWTGGAGGYTF. CDR3 nucleotide sequence: TGTGCCAGCAGTTCGTGGACAGGGGGCGCGGGTGGCTACACCTTC.

V usage is TRBV10-1 and J usage is TRBJ2-3; TRBD1 agrees at 9 bases. Germline V lookup: CDR1 WNHNN, CDR2 SYGVQD (reference sequence). The CDR3 totals 18 residues. J lost 4 bases, V lost 2 bases, and 13 bases had no gene match. CDR3 sequence (DNA): TGCGCCAGCAGTGAGGCTGTAGGAGGGACAGGGAAAGCAGATACGCAGTATTTT. Protein sequence: CASSEAVGGTGKADTQYF.

The chain employs TRBV15 and TRBJ2-5, with TRBD2 matching over 10 bases. Germline values: CDR1 LNHNV, CDR2 YYDKDF (reference sequence). The CDR3 consists of 14 residues. With V trimmed by 5 bases and J by 3 bases, 3 bases remained unmatched. DNA of the CDR3: TGTGCCACCAGCGTCGGACTAGCGGAAGAGACCCAGTACTTC. This codes for CATSVGLAEETQYF.

The CDR3 spells CASSSGGSGLLYGYTF. CDR3 in DNA: TGTGCCAGCAGCTCGGGGGGGTCAGGACTACTCTATGGCTACACCTTC. The rearrangement links TRBV7-2 to TRBJ1-2; TRBD1 might be the D (5 bases). The V end lost 4 bases, the J end lost 4 bases, and 19 bases lay between the germline ends. Germline-derived CDR1 and CDR2 are SGHTA and FQGNSA. The CDR3 loop spans 16 amino acids. Drawing the rest from reference TRBV7-2 and TRBJ1-2, the complete variable domain is GAGVSQSPSNKVTEKGKDVELRCDPISGHTALYWYRQSLGQGLEFLIYFQGNSAPDKSGLPSDRFSAERTGGSVSTLTIQRTQQEDSAVYLCASSSGGSGLLYGYTFGSGTRLTVV.

The chain is built from TRBV6-5 and TRBJ1-6, with 11 bases that match TRBD1. CDR3 length: 15 amino acids. Germline V gene lookup returns CDR1 MNHEY and CDR2 SVGAGI. The junction had 2 bases not matched to a gene; V was cut back by 5 bases and J by 5 bases. The CDR3 nucleotides are TGTGCCAGCAGTAGGACAGGGGGCAATAATTCACCCCTCCACTTT. Amino acid sequence: CASSRTGGNNSPLHF.

This clone was detected only once. This chain uses TRBV29-1 with TRBJ2-3, with 12 bases lining up with TRBD2. The ends lost 5 bases at V and 2 bases at J; junction bases unmatched: 2. Germline CDR1 is SQVTM and CDR2 is ANQGSEA. The CDR3 is 14 residues long. The DNA of the CDR3 is TGCAGCGTTACTAGCGGGAGGCCCACAGATACGCAGTATTTT. Its translation: CSVTSGRPTDTQYF.